The source of this T cell receptor (beta chain) is a study of blood T cell repertoires in COVID-19. Study background: Donors in the United States, Italy and Spain gave samples during acute or convalescent COVID-19. T cells, B-cell-depleted T cells, or PBMCs provided the cDNA or gDNA that served as material.

As processed by the authors: It was from reference gene primer amplification that nucleated cell counts were estimated. TCRdb's copy holds only in-frame clones and misses some; the assay was immunoSEQ multiplex PCR. V and J calls and clone size are those listed in that table; D and trimming were worked out from the DNA. Of approximately 93,000 clones listed, approximately 88% are singletons. The length of the CDR3 is 16 residues. V shed 2 bases, J shed 2 bases, and the junction held 6 bases outside the gene matches. Germline assignment: CDR1 SGHRS and CDR2 YFSETQ. The material sequenced was peripheral blood. V and J are TRBV5-1 and TRBJ2-5; 10 bases agree with TRBD2. This sequence was found in a man between 60 and 75 years old with acute or convalescent COVID-19. CDR3 loop: CASSLLAGLGQETQYF. CDR3 bases: TGCGCCAGCAGCTTACTAGCGGGATTAGGGCAAGAGACCCAGTACTTC. The variable domain in full, with the rest retrieved from reference TRBV5-1 and TRBJ2-5, is KAGVTQTPRYLIKTRGQQVTLSCSPISGHRSVSWYQQTPGQGLQFLFEYFSETQRNKGNFPGRFSGRQFSNSRSEMNVSTLELGDSALYLCASSLLAGLGQETQYFGPGTRLLVL.